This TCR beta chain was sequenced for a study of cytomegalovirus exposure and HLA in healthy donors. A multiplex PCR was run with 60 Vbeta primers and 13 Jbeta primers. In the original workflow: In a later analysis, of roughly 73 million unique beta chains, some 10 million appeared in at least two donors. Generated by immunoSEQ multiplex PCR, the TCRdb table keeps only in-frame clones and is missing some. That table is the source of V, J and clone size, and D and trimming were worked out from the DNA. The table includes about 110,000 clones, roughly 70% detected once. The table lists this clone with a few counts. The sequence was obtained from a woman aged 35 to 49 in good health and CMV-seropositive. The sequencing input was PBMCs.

CDR3 in DNA: TGCGCCAGCAGCTTGGAAACTAGCGGGGCCTACGAGCAGTACTTC. It is translated as CASSLETSGAYEQYF. The V call is TRBV5-1, the J call TRBJ2-7; 10 nucleotides agree with TRBD2. J was trimmed by 2 bases and V by 0 bases; bases with no gene match: 2. The CDR3 is made up of 15 amino acids. Germline-derived CDR1 and CDR2 are SGHRS and YFSETQ.